This TCR beta chain was sequenced during a study of blood T cell repertoires in COVID-19. Study as a whole: The study drew acute and convalescent COVID-19 samples from the United States, Italy and Spain. PBMCs, B-cell-depleted T cells, or T cells were the source of the cDNA or gDNA that made up the material.

How the authors handled the data: By means of reference gene primer amplification, nucleated cell counts were estimated. This table comes from immunoSEQ multiplex PCR, and its TCRdb copy is limited to in-frame clones, with some not included. V and J calls and clone size are given by that table; D and trimming were obtained from the DNA. The sample includes some 99,000 clones, around 72% of them seen just once. The clonotype comes from a man between 70 and 80 years old with acute or convalescent COVID-19. The sample comprised peripheral blood.

The CDR3 nucleotides are TGTGCCAGCAGCTTGGGTGGGGGGACAGGGTCGCTCCAGCCCCAGCATTTT. Protein product: CASSLGGGTGSLQPQHF. V gene TRBV5-4 combines with J gene TRBJ1-5, with 9 bases that match TRBD1. Germline-derived CDR1 and CDR2 are SGHNT and YYREEE (reference sequence). V was clipped by 0 bases and J by 7 bases; unmatched bases: 11. The length of the CDR3 is 17 residues.